This record covers a single T cell receptor beta chain. No antigen is known for it. The CDR3 totals 12 residues. The V gene's germline CDR1 is ENHRY and CDR2 SYGVKD. This entry belongs to a study of CXCR3-negative and CXCR3-positive naive CD8 T cells. Study-wide results and caveats: Naive subsets expressed similar surface CD5; TRB CDR3 features served to infer TCR strength. More hydrophobic TRB CDR3s occurred in CXCR3-positive than in CXCR3-negative naive cells.

Definition of naive CD8+ T cells rested on a CD45RO-CCR7+CD27+CD95- profile. Researchers prepared the TRB cDNA libraries using 5' RACE with UMI labels. TCRdb reanalyzed the 5' RACE reads, giving one entry per CDR3 protein sequence and no DNA. The sample has some 68,000 distinct CDR3 sequences; the top ten hold about 4.9%. Sequenced material: naive CXCR3+ CD8+ T cells from blood. Described subset: CD45RO-CCR7+CD27+CD95- naive CD8+ T cells expressing CXCR3 (TNR3+). This TCR was sampled from a human donor in good health. Some clones in this sample may be carry-over from other donors' samples. The chain recombines TRBV10-3 with TRBJ2-1. The CDR3 here is CAISESGSSQFF.